The 15 T cell receptor beta chains in this list originate from one sample, sequenced in a study of control samples from healthy donors and cancer patients. Libraries were prepared by immunoSEQ multiplex PCR; TCRdb keeps only in-frame clonotypes and omits some of them. The data contain roughly 83,000 clones, roughly four fifths of them singletons. Input material: blood. The origin of the receptors is a woman aged 55-70 years in good health.

To note about this clone: Distinct nucleotide sequences in the sample also encode this CDR3. This chain's CDR3 is CASSLGLQETQYF. CDR3 bases: TGCGCCAGCAGCTTGGGTCTGCAAGAGACCCAGTACTTC. The V call is TRBV5-1, the J call TRBJ2-5; unclear D gene. Trimming pared 0 bases from V and 2 bases from J, leaving 5 bases between. CDR3 length equals 13 residues. Germline V gene sequence: CDR1 SGHRS, CDR2 YFSETQ.

V and J are TRBV3-1 (or the pseudogene TRBV3-2) and TRBJ1-4; D is ambiguous. Germline values: CDR1 LGHDT, CDR2 YNNKEL (reference sequence). Trimming took off 4 bases at V and 5 bases at J, with 14 bases between the two ends. The CDR3 length is 15 residues. The CDR3 reads CASSPRAALNEKLFF. CDR3 nucleotide sequence: TGTGCCAGCAGCCCTCGGGCAGCTTTGAATGAAAAACTGTTTTTT.

The chain employs TRBV10-3 and TRBJ1-5; a possible D gene is TRBD1 (6 bases). The CDR3 runs 14 residues. Germline V gene data show CDR1 as ENHRY and CDR2 as SYGVKD. Deletions cut 4 bases from V and 5 bases from J, with 12 bases between. CDR3: CAISAREGDQPQHF. CDR3 in DNA: TGTGCCATCAGTGCCAGGGAGGGGGATCAGCCCCAGCATTTT.

J is TRBJ2-5 and V is TRBV6-6; maybe TRBD2 (5 bases). The length of the CDR3 is 15 residues. V was clipped by 0 bases and J by 1 base, with 9 bases between them. CDR1 MNHNY and CDR2 SVGAGI come from the germline V gene (reference sequence). The CDR3 DNA follows: TGTGCCAGCAGTTACTCGGCGGGTACCCAAGAGACCCAGTACTTC. Translated, it gives CASSYSAGTQETQYF.

The V and J genes are TRBV9 and TRBJ2-3, with D possibly TRBD2 on 7 matching bases. CDR1 is SGDLS, CDR2 YYNGEE, per germline. The CDR3 consists of 16 residues. With 2 bases removed from V and 1 base from J, the gap between germline ends came to 14 bases. CDR3 protein: CASSVTGLVGTDTQYF. CDR3 DNA sequence: TGTGCCAGCAGCGTGACAGGACTAGTCGGCACAGATACGCAGTATTTT.

The V call is TRBV7-2, the J call TRBJ2-1; D is perhaps TRBD1 or TRBD2 (5 bases each). The CDR3 loop spans 14 amino acids. Per the germline V gene, CDR1 is SGHTA and CDR2 is FQGNSA. V lost 8 bases, J lost 2 bases, and 13 bases lay in between. CDR3 coding DNA: TGTGCCAGCGGGACCGGGGCCACCTACAATGAGCAGTTCTTC. This encodes CASGTGATYNEQFF.

V gene TRBV7-6 combines with J gene TRBJ2-1; TRBD2 matches at 7 bases. J was trimmed by 4 bases and V by 2 bases; bases with no gene match: 5. The germline V gene has CDR1 SGHVS and CDR2 FNYEAQ. This CDR3 has 15 amino acids. The CDR3 reads CASSLSPAGYNEQFF. In DNA, the CDR3 is TGTGCCAGCAGCTTATCTCCAGCGGGGTACAATGAGCAGTTCTTC.

The chain combines TRBV20-1 with TRBJ2-3; the D is unclear. CDR3 length equals 10 residues. V lost 6 bases to trimming and J lost 10 bases, with 11 bases between them. CDR1 is DFQATT, CDR2 SNEGSKA, per germline (reference sequence). The CDR3 bases are TGCAGTGCGAGTCTGGTTTCGCAGTATTTT. Translation: CSASLVSQYF.

This rearrangement joins TRBV11-3 to TRBJ2-1; 11 bases are shared with TRBD2. The trim removed 1 base at V and 8 bases at J, leaving 13 bases unmatched. The CDR3 covers 18 residues. Per germline, CDR1 SGHNT and CDR2 YENEEA. The CDR3 DNA sequence: TGTGCCAGCAGCTTAGGGACTAGCGGGTCGAGTGGGATGGATGAGCAGTTCTTC. Amino acid sequence: CASSLGTSGSSGMDEQFF.

The chain employs TRBV27 and TRBJ1-6; unclear D gene. This CDR3 comprises 15 residues. Looked up from germline, CDR1 is MNHEY and CDR2 is SMNVEV (reference sequence). Trimming removed 2 bases from V and 7 bases from J, with 12 bases in between. The CDR3 here is CASSLVGNGNSPLHF. The CDR3 DNA follows: TGTGCCAGCAGTTTAGTGGGGAACGGGAATTCACCCCTCCACTTT.

Written as DNA, the CDR3 is TGTGCCAGCTCAAGGGGGCTAGCCACCGGGGAGCTGTTTTTT. Amino acids: CASSRGLATGELFF. V is TRBV18 and J is TRBJ2-2, with 7 bases matching TRBD1. The V gene's germline CDR1 is KGHSH and CDR2 LQKENI. This CDR3 comprises 14 residues. V dropped 5 bases and J dropped 4; count of bases not matched to a gene: 4.

The chain uses TRBV29-1 and TRBJ1-1; D not certain. Trimming removed 7 bases from V and 8 bases from J, with 11 bases in between. Germline CDR1 SQVTM, CDR2 ANQGSEA. The CDR3 has 10 residues. CDR3 sequence: CSAATEEAFF. CDR3 in DNA: TGCAGCGCCGCTACAGAGGAAGCTTTCTTT.

The chain has TRBV6-5 and TRBJ1-2, with D perhaps matching TRBD1 (5 bases). The CDR3 is 13 residues long. The V and J ends lost 5 bases and 9 bases respectively, with 16 bases between them. Germline values: CDR1 MNHEY, CDR2 SVGAGI. Here the CDR3 DNA reads TGTGCCAGCAGTCTCCAACGGGGGTCGCGCTACACCTTC. It specifies CASSLQRGSRYTF.

The gene calls are TRBV5-4 and TRBJ1-3; TRBD1 is a possible D gene (5 bases). Germline lookup yields CDR1 SGHNT and CDR2 YYREEE (reference sequence). V gave up 0 bases and J gave up 8 bases, with 9 bases separating them. The CDR3 runs to 13 residues. The CDR3 loop is CASSLGRADTIYF. CDR3 coding DNA: TGTGCCAGCAGCTTGGGCAGGGCGGACACCATATATTTT.

This clone was observed a handful of times. The chain uses TRBV28 and TRBJ2-2, with a possible D match to TRBD2 (7 bases). This CDR3 contains 17 residues. CDR1 MDHEN and CDR2 SYDVKM come from the germline V gene. Trimming cost V 5 bases and J 3 bases, with 19 bases left between them. The CDR3 nucleotides read TGTGCCAGCAGTCGAATGGATGGGGGGGCCTACACCGGGGAGCTGTTTTTT. Amino acid sequence: CASSRMDGGAYTGELFF.